The rows below give T cell receptor beta chains drawn from one sample of a study of T-cell memory formation after mild COVID-19. Each CDR3 protein is one row after TCRdb ran MiXCR on the 5' RACE reads. The table has some 46,000 distinct CDR3 sequences, roughly 6.6% seen once. Sequencing was performed on PBMCs or a T cell subset sorted from them (not recorded which). The receptors stem from an adult who had mild COVID-19 (a few samples of this study predate the infection). Cell type and time point are not known. CDR3s include the opening cysteine and the closing phenylalanine or tryptophan. D genes are given only for firm matches. The size of a clone is reported for some rows only, either as once, few or many, or as a class for expanded clones.

>TRBV12-3/TRBV12-4|many|NA|TRBJ1-2
TGTGCCAGCAGTCCCCGGGAGGTCAGCTATGGCTACACCTTC
CASSPREVSYGYTF
>TRBV6-1|few|TRBD2|TRBJ2-1
TGTGCCAGCAGTGAAGCTGTAGGAGCGGGGGGGCGAAAGGAGCAGTTCTTC
CASSEAVGAGGRKEQFF
>TRBV7-9|many|NA|TRBJ2-7
TGTGCCAGCAGCTTTGGTCTTTTAACGTCCTACGAGCAGTACTTC
CASSFGLLTSYEQYF
>TRBV29-1|once|NA|TRBJ2-2
TGCAGCGGGGGACAGAACACCGGGGAGCTGTTTTTT
CSGGQNTGELFF
>TRBV12-3/TRBV12-4|many|NA|TRBJ1-5
TGTGCCAGCAGTTTAGATCATAGGGCACATCAGCCCCAGCATTTT
CASSLDHRAHQPQHF
>TRBV19|many|TRBD1|TRBJ2-7
TGTGCCAGTAGGCACTATCCTACAGGGGCCTACGAGCAGTACTTC
CASRHYPTGAYEQYF
>TRBV5-1|many|TRBD1|TRBJ2-7
TGCGCCAGCAGTTCCACAGGGGGCGTCTCGGAGCAGTACTTC
CASSSTGGVSEQYF
>TRBV18|NA|NA|TRBJ1-1
TGTGCCAGCTCACCACTGCAGGCCATGAACACTGAAGCTTTCTTT
CASSPLQAMNTEAFF
>TRBV5-1|many|TRBD2|TRBJ2-1
TGCGCCAGCAGCTTGGGCGGGGGATACAATGAGCAGTTCTTC
CASSLGGGYNEQFF
>TRBV30|NA|NA|TRBJ1-2
TGTGCCTGGAGTGTACGCGACTATGGCTACACCTTC
CAWSVRDYGYTF
>TRBV19|NA|NA|TRBJ1-3
TGTGCCAGTAGTATAGAGGTGGGAAACACCATATATTTT
CASSIEVGNTIYF
>TRBV30|few|NA|TRBJ1-1
TGTGCCTGGAGAAGTAGGCGGGGAGGAATGACTGAAGCTTTCTTT
CAWRSRRGGMTEAFF
>TRBV12-3/TRBV12-4|many|TRBD2|TRBJ2-1
TGTGCCAGCAGTTTTGGAATGGGACTAGCGAGGAATGAGCAGTTCTTC
CASSFGMGLARNEQFF
>TRBV5-1|many|NA|TRBJ1-4
TGCGCCAGCAGCTTGACAGCAGTTACAACTAATGAAAAACTGTTTTTT
CASSLTAVTTNEKLFF
>TRBV19|few|NA|TRBJ2-7
TGTGCCAGTAGTATAGGGTACGGGTACCCCTACGAGCAGTACTTC
CASSIGYGYPYEQYF
>TRBV24-1|many|NA|TRBJ2-2
TGTGCCACCAGTGATTTAGGGACATTTACCGGGGAGCTGTTTTTT
CATSDLGTFTGELFF
>TRBV5-4|NA|NA|TRBJ2-7
TGTGCCAGCAGCTTGAGTACAGACCCCTCCTACGAGCAGTACTTC
CASSLSTDPSYEQYF
>TRBV20-1|many|TRBD2|TRBJ2-1
TGCAGTGCTAGCCCCCTCGGACTAGCGGGGGGGGCCAGGTCATTAAGCTCCTACAATGAGCAGTTCTTC
CSASPLGLAGGARSLSSYNEQFF
>TRBV12-3/TRBV12-4|many|NA|TRBJ2-3
TGTGCCAGCAGTTCACCTAATACGCAGTATTTT
CASSSPNTQYF
>TRBV27|NA|TRBD2|TRBJ2-1
TGTGCCAGCAGTCCCGGGACTAGCGGGCGACAGCAGTTCTTC
CASSPGTSGRQQFF
>TRBV4-1|few|TRBD1|TRBJ2-6
TGCGCCAGCAGCCCACGGACAGGGGGCCTCTCTGGGGCCAACGTCCTGAATTTC
CASSPRTGGLSGANVLNF
>TRBV6-5|few|NA|TRBJ2-3
TGTGCCAGCAGTTACTCGAGATCAGGCACAGATACGCAGTATTTT
CASSYSRSGTDTQYF
>TRBV5-4|NA|NA|TRBJ2-7
TGTGCCAGCAGCGCAGGGGAATGGAGATCCTACGAGCAGTACTTC
CASSAGEWRSYEQYF
>TRBV6-2/TRBV6-3|NA|NA|TRBJ2-6
TGTGCCAGCAGTACAGTCTCTGGGGCCAACGTCCTGACTTTC
CASSTVSGANVLTF
>TRBV5-6|many|NA|TRBJ2-7
TGTGCCAGCAGCCGTGCAGCGTACGAGCAGTACTTC
CASSRAAYEQYF
>TRBV25-1|NA|NA|TRBJ2-3
TGTGCCAGCAGTGAGTCTCGGTCCTACACAGATACGCAGTATTTT
CASSESRSYTDTQYF
>TRBV15|many|TRBD2|TRBJ2-1
TGTGCCACCAGCAGTACTGGCGTGCTAGCGGGAGGCGCCAGCTCCTACAATGAGCAGTTCTTC
CATSSTGVLAGGASSYNEQFF
>TRBV24-1|many|NA|TRBJ2-1
TGTGCCACCAGTGACCCCCACAGCTCCTACAATGAGCAGTTCTTC
CATSDPHSSYNEQFF
>TRBV4-3|many|TRBD1|TRBJ2-2
TGCGCCAGCAGCCCCATGGACAGGGACACCGGGGAGCTGTTTTTT
CASSPMDRDTGELFF
>TRBV7-9|many|NA|TRBJ1-2
TGTGCCAGCAGCTCAGGGATTAACTATGGCTACACCTTC
CASSSGINYGYTF
>TRBV19|few|TRBD1|TRBJ2-1
TGTGCCAGTAGTATAGATCCCCCGGGACAGGTACGGGATGAGCAGTTCTTC
CASSIDPPGQVRDEQFF
>TRBV12-3/TRBV12-4|many|NA|TRBJ1-1
TGTGCCAGCCCGCCGGAGAACACTGAAGCTTTCTTT
CASPPENTEAFF
>TRBV2|few|TRBD1|TRBJ2-1
TGTGCCAGCAGTGGACAGGGGATCCCCCAAGAGCAGTTCTTC
CASSGQGIPQEQFF
>TRBV25-1|many|NA|TRBJ2-6
TGTGCCAGCAGTGGCTCGGGGTCTGGGGCCAACGTCCTGACTTTC
CASSGSGSGANVLTF
>TRBV12-3/TRBV12-4|NA|TRBD1|TRBJ2-7
TGTGCCAGCAGTTTATGGGGACAGGGGATCTACGAGCAGTACTTC
CASSLWGQGIYEQYF
>TRBV12-3/TRBV12-4|medium-sized|NA|TRBJ2-5
TGTGCCAGCAGCTTTTCGGTCGCGACGAGAGAGACCCAGTACTTC
CASSFSVATRETQYF
>TRBV7-2|many|NA|TRBJ1-1
TGTGCCAGCAGCTTAGTTTCCGAAACTGAAGCTTTCTTT
CASSLVSETEAFF
>TRBV2|few|TRBD1|TRBJ2-2
TGTGCCAGCAATGACAGGGGGATCACCGGGGAGCTGTTTTTT
CASNDRGITGELFF
>TRBV5-4|few|TRBD2|TRBJ2-7
TGTGCCAGCAGCGCGAGACTAGCGGGTGACTACGAGCAGTACTTC
CASSARLAGDYEQYF
>TRBV12-3/TRBV12-4|few|TRBD1|TRBJ1-2
TGTGCCAGCAGTTTTGGGGGCGGCGGGCCGTCCTTCAGGGGGGGACGTCTGTATGGCTACACCTTC
CASSFGGGGPSFRGGRLYGYTF
>TRBV5-1|many|NA|TRBJ2-5
TGCGCCAGCAGCGGGGACTCGTGGACCCAGTACTTC
CASSGDSWTQYF
>TRBV20-1|many|TRBD2|TRBJ2-1
TGCAGTGCGATCCGGACTAGCGGGTACCGAGGTGAGCAGTTCTTC
CSAIRTSGYRGEQFF
>TRBV30|few|NA|TRBJ2-5
TGTGCCTGGAGTGTGGGCGGGAGCAGGGGGTTTGGAGAGACCCAGTACTTC
CAWSVGGSRGFGETQYF
>TRBV20-1|few|TRBD1|TRBJ2-5
TGCAGTGCTAGAGGAGAGGGGGCAGGGGAGACCCAGTACTTC
CSARGEGAGETQYF
>TRBV12-3/TRBV12-4|many|NA|TRBJ2-3
TGTGCCAGCAGCGAAGCAGATACGCAGTATTTT
CASSEADTQYF
>TRBV2|many|NA|TRBJ2-3
TGTGCCACCCACAGAGGGGCTAGCACAGATACGCAGTATTTT
CATHRGASTDTQYF
>TRBV10-3|many|TRBD2|TRBJ2-1
TGTGCCATCAGTGAACCGTCGCTAGCGGGGATCTCCTACAATGAGCAGTTCTTC
CAISEPSLAGISYNEQFF
>TRBV18|NA|NA|TRBJ1-2
TGTGCCAGCTCACCACCAAGTGGCGGCTACACCTTC
CASSPPSGGYTF
>TRBV9|NA|NA|TRBJ2-2
TGTGCCAGCAGCGTAGTCCTTGGCGGGGAGCTGTTTTTT
CASSVVLGGELFF
>TRBV5-1|many|TRBD1|TRBJ1-5
TGCGCCAGCAGTTACGGACAGGGCAATCAGCCCCAGCATTTT
CASSYGQGNQPQHF
>TRBV12-3/TRBV12-4|many|NA|TRBJ2-5
TGTGCCAGCAGTTTAGAGACCCTCCTCCAAGAGACCCAGTACTTC
CASSLETLLQETQYF